This T cell receptor (beta chain) stems from a study of T cells after yellow fever vaccination. This clonotype was observed a handful of times. The V gene's germline CDR1 is MGHRA and CDR2 YSYEKL. Deletions cut 1 base from V and 2 bases from J, with 8 bases between. This CDR3 has 14 residues. TCRdb called the 5' RACE reads again in MiXCR, with one record for every CDR3 protein. The sample yields 400,000 to 450,000 distinct CDR3 sequences, 18% seen once. The sequence derives from a man between 18 and 29 years old who received the YFV17D yellow fever vaccine. The material sequenced was PBMCs, taken before the yellow fever booster vaccination. V gene TRBV4-1 combines with J gene TRBJ2-5; D not resolved. The CDR3 region is CASSQVSQQETQYF. The CDR3 bases are TGCGCCAGCAGCCAAGTCTCACAGCAAGAGACCCAGTACTTC.